This entry lists 27 T cell receptor beta chains sequenced from one sample in a study of cytomegalovirus exposure and HLA in healthy donors. Both 60 Vbeta primers and 13 Jbeta primers went into the PCR. Data came from immunoSEQ multiplex PCR; TCRdb stores just in-frame clones and leaves some out. Of some 120,000 clones detected, around 80% appear once; the ten largest clones hold about 8.3%. The specimen sequenced was PBMCs. The receptors derive from a woman in her forties or fifties in good health and CMV-seropositive.

The gene calls are TRBV7-2 and TRBJ1-3; D call uncertain. Deletions cut 5 bases from V and 1 base from J, with 12 bases between. Germline CDR1 SGHTA, CDR2 FQGNSA. This CDR3 has 15 amino acids. The CDR3 bases are TGTGCCAGCAGCCGAGGGAAAGGGTCTGGAAACACCATATATTTT. This gives the protein CASSRGKGSGNTIYF.

This rearrangement joins TRBV9 to TRBJ1-1; maybe TRBD1 (6 bases). CDR1 is SGDLS and CDR2 is YYNGEE in the germline V gene. Trimming pared 4 bases from V and 3 bases from J, leaving 13 bases between. The CDR3 extends over 14 amino acids. DNA of the CDR3: TGTGCCAGCAGCCAGGGACATTCTTACACTGAAGCTTTCTTT. This codes for CASSQGHSYTEAFF.

CDR3 region: CASSVPLPHRGLYGYTF. CDR3 nucleotides: TGTGCCAGTAGTGTACCCCTCCCTCACAGGGGCCTCTATGGCTACACCTTC. This chain uses TRBV19 with TRBJ1-2, with TRBD1 identical over 7 bases. V gave up 5 bases and J gave up 4 bases; unmatched junction bases: 16. This CDR3 is built from 17 residues. CDR1 and CDR2 from the germline V gene are LNHDA and SQIVND (reference sequence).

Only one count was recorded for this clone. In DNA, the CDR3 is TGTGCCAGCAGCTCAGGGGCTAGCGGACCTGACCTCTTGACAGATACGCAGTATTTT. Amino acids: CASSSGASGPDLLTDTQYF. The chain recombines TRBV7-9 with TRBJ2-3, with a possible D match to TRBD2 (7 bases). From germline, CDR1 is SEHNR and CDR2 FQNEAQ (reference sequence). Trimming pared 4 bases from V and 3 bases from J, leaving 26 bases between. CDR3 size: 19 residues.

This clone was picked up one time. The chain combines TRBV7-2 with TRBJ1-2; no clear D gene. Between the trimmed V and J ends, which lost 4 bases and 2 bases, there was a span of 14 bases. Germline V gene data show CDR1 as SGHTA and CDR2 as FQGNSA. This CDR3 has 15 amino acids. The CDR3: CASSSQTGFNYGYTF. In DNA form, the CDR3 reads TGTGCCAGCAGCTCCCAAACGGGGTTCAACTATGGCTACACCTTC.

The CDR3 sequence: CASSVFGGAARSEKLFF. Written as DNA, the CDR3 is TGTGCCAGCAGTGTCTTCGGTGGGGCCGCCAGGAGTGAAAAACTGTTTTTT. The V call is TRBV2, the J call TRBJ1-4; possibly TRBD1 for D (5 bases). Trimming took 4 bases from V and 7 from J, leaving 22 bases between them. This CDR3 has 17 amino acids. CDR1 and CDR2 (germline): SNHLY, FYNNEI.

In DNA form, the CDR3 reads TGTGCCTGGAGTCCCCCCGACAGGGGGCAATACGAGCAGTACTTC. Amino acids: CAWSPPDRGQYEQYF. The rearrangement links TRBV30 to TRBJ2-7, with TRBD1 matching 10 bases. V lost 2 bases and J lost 4; bases outside the gene matches: 8. The germline V gene encodes CDR1 GTSNPN and CDR2 SVGIG (reference sequence). This CDR3 comprises 15 residues.

The chain employs TRBV5-1 and TRBJ2-7; 7 nucleotides align to TRBD1. The V gene end was trimmed by 0 bases and the J gene end by 1 base; junction bases not matched to a gene: 4. Germline loops: CDR1 SGHRS, CDR2 YFSETQ. The CDR3 sequence is 15 residues long. The CDR3 DNA reads TGCGCCAGCAGCTTGGCTGGCAGGGGGTCCTACGAGCAGTACTTC. This translates into CASSLAGRGSYEQYF. The variable domain in full, completed from reference TRBV5-1 and TRBJ2-7, reads KAGVTQTPRYLIKTRGQQVTLSCSPISGHRSVSWYQQTPGQGLQFLFEYFSETQRNKGNFPGRFSGRQFSNSRSEMNVSTLELGDSALYLCASSLAGRGSYEQYFGPGTRLTVT.

The J gene is TRBJ2-5, the V gene TRBV6-1; no firm D call. The DNA end is a closer match to TRBJ2-7, so the J assignment may be wrong. Germline lookup yields CDR1 MNHNS and CDR2 SASEGT. The CDR3 spans 12 residues. The CDR3 here is CATTSLSYEQYF. As DNA, the CDR3 is TGTGCCACCACGAGTCTCTCCTACGAGCAGTACTTC.

This clone was observed a few times. V and J are TRBV11-3 and TRBJ1-1; no reliable D call. The CDR3 sequence is 12 residues long. V was shortened by 5 bases and J by 13 bases, with 17 bases between the two germline ends. Germline values: CDR1 SGHNT, CDR2 YENEEA. The chain's CDR3 is CASSQREGWGFF. The CDR3 DNA reads as TGTGCCAGCAGCCAACGGGAGGGCTGGGGTTTCTTT.

The rearrangement links TRBV30 to TRBJ1-1; D gene uncertain. V was clipped by 0 bases and J by 7 bases, with 6 bases between them. Germline values: CDR1 GTSNPN, CDR2 SVGIG (reference sequence). This CDR3 comprises 11 residues. The CDR3, as DNA: TGTGCCTGGAGTGTACCGGGTGAAGCTTTCTTT. This encodes CAWSVPGEAFF.

The CDR3 sequence is CASSVGLASNTGELFF. In DNA form, the CDR3 reads TGTGCCAGCAGCGTTGGACTAGCGTCGAACACCGGGGAGCTGTTTTTT. The chain is built from TRBV9 and TRBJ2-2, with TRBD2 matching 9 bases. The CDR3 consists of 16 residues. Per the germline V gene, CDR1 is SGDLS and CDR2 is YYNGEE. V lost 2 bases and J lost 0; bases outside the gene matches: 2.

In DNA form, the CDR3 reads TGTGCCACCAGCATAGGACAGGGTAGGAGGGCTTTCTTT. It yields the protein CATSIGQGRRAFF. This sequence joins TRBV15 and TRBJ1-1; 8 bases are a match to TRBD1. Germline V gives CDR1 LNHNV, CDR2 YYDKDF (reference sequence). V dropped 4 bases and J dropped 11; count of bases not matched to a gene: 9. The CDR3 contains 13 residues.

The rearrangement links TRBV5-6 to TRBJ1-1, with D perhaps matching TRBD1 (5 bases). The CDR3 has 12 amino acids. Germline values: CDR1 SGHDT, CDR2 YYEEEE. Trimming cost V 0 bases and J 7 bases, with 7 bases left between them. CDR3 protein: CASSLAGGEAFF. CDR3 sequence (DNA): TGTGCCAGCAGCTTGGCGGGGGGTGAAGCTTTCTTT.

This clone was recorded once. V gene TRBV16 combines with J gene TRBJ1-5; TRBD1 is a possible D gene (5 bases). This CDR3 comprises 14 residues. CDR1 is KGHSY, CDR2 FQNENV, per germline. V lost 5 bases to trimming and J lost 0 bases, with 8 bases between them. The CDR3 reads CASSSQGSNQPQHF. The CDR3 coding sequence is TGTGCCAGCAGCTCCCAGGGTAGCAATCAGCCCCAGCATTTT.

The chain recombines TRBV4-3 with TRBJ2-7, with D tentatively TRBD1 (5 bases). V lost 6 bases and J lost 2, with 8 bases in between. Germline CDR1 reads LGHNA; CDR2 reads YSLEER. This CDR3 has 12 residues. CDR3 nucleotide sequence: TGCGCCAGCAGAGGACAAACCTACGAGCAGTACTTC. Protein sequence: CASRGQTYEQYF.

This clone was observed a single time. V usage is TRBV27 and J usage is TRBJ1-5, with 7 bases lining up with TRBD1. V was pared by 6 bases and J by 3 bases, with 17 bases of the junction left unmatched. Germline V CDR1 and CDR2: MNHEY, SMNVEV (reference sequence). The CDR3 is 18 residues long. Here the CDR3 reads CASSESRTGRTPNQPQHF. The DNA for the CDR3 is TGTGCCAGCAGCGAATCTAGGACAGGCCGAACCCCCAATCAGCCCCAGCATTTT.

The J gene is TRBJ1-3, the V gene TRBV5-1, with 9 nucleotides matching TRBD1. The J segment lost 4 bases and the V segment lost 3 bases, leaving 2 bases of the junction unmatched. CDR3 length equals 14 residues. Germline loops: CDR1 SGHRS, CDR2 YFSETQ. The DNA of the CDR3 is TGCGCCAGCAGCTGGACAGGGGCAGGAAACACCATATATTTT. Translated, it gives CASSWTGAGNTIYF.

This chain links TRBV5-5 with TRBJ2-1; TRBD1 matches at 9 bases. Germline-derived CDR1 and CDR2 are SGHKS and YYEKEE (reference sequence). The CDR3 has 15 amino acids. After removal of 0 bases from V and 8 bases from J, the junction contained 6 bases not matched to a gene. CDR3 in amino acids: CASSLVGQGRDEQFF. The CDR3 DNA is TGTGCCAGCAGCTTGGTCGGACAGGGGCGCGATGAGCAGTTCTTC.

The rearrangement links TRBV27 to TRBJ1-5; TRBD1 agrees at 8 bases. V lost 6 bases to trimming and J lost 5 bases; unmatched junction nucleotides: 6. Per germline, CDR1 MNHEY and CDR2 SMNVEV (reference sequence). This CDR3 has 14 amino acids. Here the CDR3 reads CASRRTGMDQPQHF. CDR3 bases: TGTGCCAGCAGAAGGACAGGGATGGATCAGCCCCAGCATTTT.

This clone came up a few times. The chain links TRBV5-1 to TRBJ2-3; 10 bases are shared with TRBD2. CDR1 and CDR2 from the germline V gene are SGHRS and YFSETQ. The J segment lost 2 bases and the V segment lost 4 bases, leaving 7 bases of the junction unmatched. The CDR3 covers 16 residues. CDR3 in DNA: TGCGCCAGCAGCACGGGACTAGCGTTTCTCACAGATACGCAGTATTTT. It is translated as CASSTGLAFLTDTQYF. Together with reference TRBV5-1 and TRBJ2-3, the CDR3 gives the full variable domain: KAGVTQTPRYLIKTRGQQVTLSCSPISGHRSVSWYQQTPGQGLQFLFEYFSETQRNKGNFPGRFSGRQFSNSRSEMNVSTLELGDSALYLCASSTGLAFLTDTQYFGPGTRLTVL.

The CDR3 loop is CASSPPTGGKNTGELFF. DNA for the CDR3: TGTGCCAGCTCACCTCCGACAGGGGGAAAGAACACCGGGGAGCTGTTTTTT. The genes are TRBV18 and TRBJ2-2; 9 nucleotides agree with TRBD1. The CDR3 spans 17 residues. Germline lookup yields CDR1 KGHSH and CDR2 LQKENI. The trim removed 3 bases at V and 1 base at J, leaving 6 bases unmatched.

This clone was detected a few times. The chain recombines TRBV11-3 with TRBJ2-1; no clear D gene. The germline CDR1 and CDR2 sequences are SGHNT and YENEEA. The V and J ends lost 0 bases and 9 bases respectively, with 9 bases between them. The CDR3 is made up of 13 amino acids. The CDR3 sequence is CASSLERYAEQFF. The DNA for the CDR3 is TGTGCCAGCAGCTTAGAGAGGTATGCTGAGCAGTTCTTC.

The chain joins TRBV13 to TRBJ2-5, with 7 bases that match TRBD2. The CDR3 extends over 16 amino acids. CDR1 is PRHDT and CDR2 is FYEKMQ in the germline V gene (reference sequence). J gave up 3 bases and V 4 bases, and 11 bases lay outside the gene matches. CDR3 protein: CASSSPPRTRKETQYF. In DNA, the CDR3 is TGTGCCAGCAGCTCCCCGCCCAGGACTAGGAAAGAGACCCAGTACTTC.

The chain employs TRBV2 and TRBJ1-6; 11 bases agree with TRBD1. CDR1 and CDR2 (germline): SNHLY, FYNNEI. The CDR3 sequence is 15 residues long. V was pared by 7 bases and J by 10 bases, with 9 bases of the junction left unmatched. This CDR3 reads CASNRKGQGGSPLHF. CDR3 in DNA: TGTGCCAGCAATCGGAAGGGACAGGGGGGATCACCCCTCCACTTT.

The chain has TRBV2 and TRBJ2-7; D is perhaps TRBD1 (6 bases). Germline lookup yields CDR1 SNHLY and CDR2 FYNNEI. Trimming left V 6 bases short and J 5 bases short, with 11 bases between. This CDR3 spans 12 amino acids. CDR3 residues: CASRAAGDEQYF. In DNA, the CDR3 is TGTGCCAGCAGAGCCGCAGGGGACGAGCAGTACTTC.

The CDR3 protein is CASSPLEGGWGEKLFF. CDR3 sequence (DNA): TGTGCCAGCAGCCCGCTAGAGGGAGGTTGGGGTGAAAAACTGTTTTTT. V is TRBV11-2 and J is TRBJ1-4, with D uncertain. Germline values: CDR1 SGHAT, CDR2 FQNNGV. This CDR3 comprises 16 residues. V was pared by 5 bases and J by 7 bases, with 20 bases between.